The TCR beta chain under discussion was sequenced for a study of T cells after yellow fever vaccination. Across the whole study: Each low-cell-number fraction was prepared by means of SMART-Seq v4 Ultra Low Input. Findings and caveats of the study: Across the CD4 and CD8 compartments, a small share of clonotypes was present in both. Subsequent booster samples again held most clones from primary vaccination (around 96% CD4, about 90% CD8). The secondary response showed a weaker magnitude and a faster peak, day 5 versus 15.

This clonotype was detected a few times. Its target is not known. MiXCR was run by TCRdb on the 5' RACE reads, yielding one entry per CDR3 protein. The sample has about 340,000 distinct CDR3 sequences; 8.7% are singletons. Germline V gene data show CDR1 as SGHAT and CDR2 as FQNNGV. This CDR3 has 15 residues. The junction had 9 bases not matched to a gene; V was cut back by 3 bases and J by 7 bases. This rearrangement joins TRBV11-2 to TRBJ2-1; TRBD1 matches 7 bases. The sequencing here drew on PBMCs, taken on the day of the first yellow fever vaccination. The TCR was taken from a man younger than 35 who received the YFV17D yellow fever vaccine. The CDR3: CASSLGRGMLNEQFF. The CDR3 region has the DNA TGTGCCAGCAGCTTGGGCAGGGGGATGCTTAATGAGCAGTTCTTC.